One sample yielded the 5 T cell receptor beta chains listed below, sequenced in a study of regulatory and conventional T cells in RAG deficiency. Genomic DNA came from blood conventional CD4+ T cells gated CD25-low CD127-high. The protocol was immunoSEQ multiplex PCR, while the TCRdb copy is restricted to in-frame clones and leaves out a portion. The table includes 25,000 to 35,000 clones, about 96% detected once. The sample was also reused in another study, on regulatory T cells. From that second work: The primer mix had 52 TRBV and 13 TRBJ primers.

Sequenced sample: CD25- CD4+ T cells sorted from blood. All receptors derive from a human donor in good health.

This clone was found once. The V and J genes are TRBV6-1 and TRBJ1-2; 10 nucleotides align to TRBD1. Germline CDR1 and CDR2: MNHNS and SASEGT. This CDR3 region has 15 residues. Germline trimming cut 3 bases from V and 0 bases from J; bases unmatched to any gene: 1. As DNA, the CDR3 is TGTGCCAGCAGTGACGGGACAGGGGCTAACTATGGCTACACCTTC. Its protein is CASSDGTGANYGYTF.

V is TRBV19 and J is TRBJ2-7, with a tentative D call TRBD1 (5 bases). The CDR3 covers 15 residues. The V end was cut by 6 bases, the J end by 9 bases, with 24 bases between. Germline lookup yields CDR1 LNHDA and CDR2 SQIVND (reference sequence). Here the CDR3 DNA reads TGTGCCAGTAGCTCAAAAACCGACAGTCTCCGGCGGCAGTACTTC. Its translation is CASSSKTDSLRRQYF.

This clone was counted only a few times. This chain uses TRBV10-3 with TRBJ2-6; the match to TRBD1 covers 7 bases. The CDR3 consists of 18 residues. Germline-derived CDR1 and CDR2 are ENHRY and SYGVKD. Trimming cost V 8 bases and J 0 bases; bases outside gene matches: 13. Written as DNA, the CDR3 is TGTGCCATCGGACAATTGGGACAGTACCTCTCTGGGGCCAACGTCCTGACTTTC. Protein: CAIGQLGQYLSGANVLTF.

This clone was recorded once. The chain combines TRBV19 with TRBJ2-2; the match to TRBD2 covers 9 bases. Germline trimming cut 4 bases from V and 5 bases from J; bases unmatched to any gene: 11. Germline CDR1 reads LNHDA; CDR2 reads SQIVND (reference sequence). The CDR3 extends over 17 amino acids. DNA for the CDR3: TGTGCCAGTAGTACCCTCGTCGGCGGGGGGGCGACCGGGGAGCTGTTTTTT. As protein: CASSTLVGGGATGELFF.

The rearrangement uses TRBV5-4 and TRBJ2-5; tentative D call: TRBD2 (5 bases). V lost 0 bases, J lost 1 base, and 10 bases lay in between. This CDR3 region has 15 residues. Germline V gene sequence: CDR1 SGHNT, CDR2 YYREEE (reference sequence). The CDR3 DNA sequence: TGTGCCAGCAGCTTGGCACGGGGATCCCAAGAGACCCAGTACTTC. Translation: CASSLARGSQETQYF.